The 18 T cell receptor beta chains listed next were all sequenced from one sample in a study of post-analysis software for immune sequencing data. Study findings and constraints: TRBV5-6, TRBV5-1 and TRBV20-1 were among about 5 TRBV segments more frequent in patients than controls.

TCR beta libraries were prepared from cDNA with unique molecular identifiers. A single record per CDR3 protein comes from TCRdb applying MiXCR to the PCR reads. This sample has 500,000 to 600,000 distinct CDR3 sequences, with 44% found just once. No antigen is known for these receptors. Sequencing was carried out using blood. These receptors were taken from a girl aged 5 to 17 with multiple sclerosis.

This chain uses TRBV7-9 with TRBJ2-1; D unresolved. The V gene's germline CDR1 is SEHNR and CDR2 FQNEAQ (reference sequence). V was clipped by 6 bases and J by 8 bases, with 5 bases between them. The CDR3 consists of 10 residues. Written as DNA, the CDR3 is TGTGCCAGCAGTTTCGATGAGCAGTTCTTC. This sequence encodes CASSFDEQFF.

This clonotype was observed once. The rearrangement links TRBV11-2 to TRBJ2-4; a weak D match, TRBD1 (5 bases). V lost 1 base and J lost 4, with 11 bases in between. This CDR3 region has 15 residues. Germline V gene lookup returns CDR1 SGHAT and CDR2 FQNNGV. The CDR3 DNA reads as TGTGCCAGCAGCTTAGGACGGACAACAAAAAACATTCAGTACTTC. Translated: CASSLGRTTKNIQYF.

The J gene is TRBJ1-2, the V gene TRBV7-9; TRBD1 might be the D (6 bases). Germline CDR1 reads SEHNR; CDR2 reads FQNEAQ (reference sequence). This CDR3 is 12 amino acids long. Trimming took 6 bases from V and 10 from J, leaving 15 bases between them. The CDR3 here is CASSQGWADYTF. In DNA, the CDR3 is TGTGCCAGCAGTCAGGGGTGGGCAGACTACACCTTC.

The table lists this clonotype with a few counts. The genes are TRBV28 and TRBJ2-3, with a possible D match to TRBD2 (6 bases). Trimming shortened V by 6 bases and J by 0 bases, and 19 bases separated the two germline ends. The CDR3 covers 17 residues. Germline V gene data show CDR1 as MDHEN and CDR2 as SYDVKM. The CDR3 DNA reads as TGTGCCAGCAGCCCCCAACTGGGAAGCGGGAGCACAGATACGCAGTATTTT. Amino acid sequence: CASSPQLGSGSTDTQYF.

J is TRBJ2-1 and V is TRBV6-2 or TRBV6-3; possibly TRBD1 or TRBD2 for D (6 bases each). Germline V gives CDR1 MNHEY, CDR2 SVGEGT. The CDR3 runs to 13 residues. Trimming took 7 bases from V and 4 from J, leaving 11 bases between them. This chain's CDR3 is CASISGAYNEQFF. The CDR3 DNA reads as TGTGCCAGCATCTCGGGGGCGTACAATGAGCAGTTCTTC.

The V and J genes are TRBV7-9 and TRBJ2-7, with 9 bases fitting TRBD2. This CDR3 is built from 14 residues. Losses at the gene ends were 1 base for V and 4 bases for J; bases not matched to a gene: 2. The germline V gene has CDR1 SEHNR and CDR2 FQNEAQ (reference sequence). CDR3 bases: TGTGCCAGCAGCTTAGAGCTAGCGGGGTACGAGCAGTACTTC. It specifies CASSLELAGYEQYF. Variable domain in full (rest from reference TRBV7-9 and TRBJ2-7): DTGVSQNPRHKITKRGQNVTFRCDPISEHNRLYWYRQTLGQGPEFLTYFQNEAQLEKSRLLSDRFSAERPKGSFSTLEIQRTEQGDSAMYLCASSLELAGYEQYFGPGTRLTVT.

A single count supports this clonotype. The genes are TRBV5-5 and TRBJ1-1; 7 bases match TRBD1. CDR1 and CDR2 (germline): SGHKS, YYEKEE (reference sequence). V was clipped by 3 bases and J by 3 bases; unmatched bases: 8. The CDR3 contains 15 residues. DNA of the CDR3: TGTGCCAGCAGCTGGAGAACAGGGGTTCACACTGAAGCTTTCTTT. It translates to CASSWRTGVHTEAFF.

The V and J genes are TRBV29-1 and TRBJ1-2; D gene uncertain. CDR3 length: 12 amino acids. Germline V lookup: CDR1 SQVTM, CDR2 ANQGSEA. Between the trimmed V and J ends, which lost 6 bases and 3 bases, there was a span of 11 bases. The chain's CDR3 is CSVGDPHYGYTF. CDR3 nucleotide sequence: TGCAGCGTAGGAGATCCCCACTATGGCTACACCTTC.

The V call is TRBV12-3 or TRBV12-4, the J call TRBJ1-2; 7 nucleotides agree with TRBD1. The CDR3 has 16 residues. V trimming: 3 bases; J trimming: 5 bases; junction bases outside the gene matches: 12. CDR3 coding DNA: TGTGCCAGCAGTTTCTCGCTAGGGGGCGGAACTTATGGCTACACCTTC. It translates to CASSFSLGGGTYGYTF.

This clonotype was observed a few times. V and J are TRBV6-5 and TRBJ2-1; 9 nucleotides agree with TRBD2. CDR3 length equals 16 residues. The V gene end was trimmed by 10 bases and the J gene end by 0 bases; junction bases not matched to a gene: 10. CDR1 and CDR2 from the germline V gene are MNHEY and SVGAGI. The CDR3: CATSDVAGDSYNEQFF. The DNA for the CDR3 is TGTGCCACCTCGGACGTAGCGGGAGACTCCTACAATGAGCAGTTCTTC.

This clonotype came up many times. J is TRBJ2-5 and V is TRBV5-1; 13 bases fit TRBD2. This CDR3 comprises 17 residues. CDR1 is SGHRS, CDR2 YFSETQ, per germline. J was trimmed by 0 bases and V by 4 bases; bases with no gene match: 6. The CDR3 loop is CASSLGGTSGDQETQYF. CDR3 nucleotide sequence: TGCGCCAGCAGCCTAGGAGGGACTAGCGGGGACCAAGAGACCCAGTACTTC.

The rearrangement links TRBV6-5 to TRBJ2-6; no firm D call. Germline V gives CDR1 MNHEY, CDR2 SVGAGI. Trimming took 7 bases from V and 0 from J, leaving 10 bases between them. This CDR3 has 15 residues. The CDR3 sequence: CASKVFPSGANVLTF. The CDR3 region has the DNA TGTGCCAGCAAAGTTTTTCCCTCTGGGGCCAACGTCCTGACTTTC.

Ten or more counts support this clonotype. The rearrangement uses TRBV12-3 or TRBV12-4 and TRBJ2-1; 14 bases agree with TRBD2. This CDR3 spans 16 amino acids. After removal of 6 bases from V and 3 bases from J, the junction contained 4 bases not matched to a gene. The CDR3 reads CASSPGLAGVYNEQFF. Here the CDR3 DNA reads TGTGCCAGCAGCCCGGGACTAGCGGGAGTCTACAATGAGCAGTTCTTC.

This clonotype was observed a few times. This chain uses TRBV5-1 with TRBJ2-1; 9 bases are a match to TRBD1. The CDR3 has 15 amino acids. V dropped 4 bases and J dropped 6; count of bases not matched to a gene: 8. Germline CDR1 SGHRS, CDR2 YFSETQ. DNA for the CDR3: TGCGCCAGCAGCCCGGGGGACAGGGACGGCAATGAGCAGTTCTTC. Translation gives CASSPGDRDGNEQFF.

The genes are TRBV12-3 or TRBV12-4 and TRBJ1-2; D gene unclear. V was cut by 5 bases and J by 5 bases, with 12 bases left in between. This CDR3 is 13 amino acids long. CDR3 DNA: TGTGCCAGCAGTCCTGCGAGATATTATGGCTACACCTTC. Translated, it gives CASSPARYYGYTF.

This chain joins TRBV12-3 or TRBV12-4 and TRBJ2-1; D gene uncertain. Trimming stripped 3 bases from V and 9 bases from J, with 6 bases between. This CDR3 is 11 amino acids long. The CDR3 region is CASSFGAEQFF. CDR3 DNA: TGTGCCAGCAGTTTTGGTGCTGAGCAGTTCTTC.

The chain has TRBV7-2 and TRBJ1-1; D is uncertain. CDR3 length: 13 residues. The ends were cut back, 1 base at V and 11 bases at J, with 14 bases in the middle. Per germline, CDR1 SGHTA and CDR2 FQGNSA. Here the CDR3 DNA reads TGTGCCAGCAGCTTAGGAGGGAACGTCGGGGCTTTCTTT. Residues: CASSLGGNVGAFF.

This clonotype was seen more than once but under ten times. V gene TRBV12-3 or TRBV12-4 combines with J gene TRBJ2-1; the match to TRBD2 covers 8 bases. V gave up 7 bases and J gave up 4 bases; unmatched junction bases: 9. The CDR3 totals 15 residues. CDR3 loop: CASIPGLVPYNEQFF. CDR3 DNA: TGTGCCAGCATTCCGGGACTAGTCCCTTACAATGAGCAGTTCTTC.